This TCR beta chain was recovered during a study of shared clonotypes between healthy human individuals. Study overall: CD8 memory received one plate per donor, CD8 naive two, CD4 memory three and CD4 naive three. Study-wide results and limits: Among non-shared clonotypes, generation probabilities were lower than among those shared by all four donors. What naive subsets generally showed was a larger estimated richness than memory subsets showed.

As handled by the study authors: Owing to the provision of junction-only sequences devoid of quality scores by immunoSEQ, filtering differed. TCRdb's table, derived via immunoSEQ multiplex PCR, lists solely in-frame clones and lacks some. That table is the source of V, J and clone size, and D and trimming were worked out from the DNA. The data show about 2.1 million clones, with roughly 93% seen just once and over 1.5% held by the top ten. The CDR3 consists of 17 residues. V lost 5 bases and J lost 1; bases outside the gene matches: 12. CDR1 and CDR2 (germline): SGHAT, FQNNGV. Naive CD8 populations comprised CD45RO-negative cells positively selected for CCR7, excluding terminally differentiated effector memory CD45RA+ cells. About this clone itself: Its antigen remains unidentified.

The rearrangement uses TRBV11-2 and TRBJ2-5, with 8 bases lining up with TRBD2. Material for sequencing was naive CD8+ T cells from PBMCs. The receptor's source is a young man in good health. Some clones in this sample may be carry-over from other donors' samples. The CDR3 here is CASSPRVAGSIQETQYF. The CDR3 DNA is TGTGCCAGCAGCCCCCGGGTAGCGGGGTCTATCCAAGAGACCCAGTACTTC. Filled out from reference TRBV11-2 and TRBJ2-5, the complete variable domain reads EAGVAQSPRYKIIEKRQSVAFWCNPISGHATLYWYQQILGQGPKLLIQFQNNGVVDDSQLPKDRFSAERLKGVDSTLKIQPAKLEDSAVYLCASSPRVAGSIQETQYFGPGTRLLVL.